Sequencing of this T cell receptor beta chain was carried out in a study of control samples from healthy donors and cancer patients. Germline loops: CDR1 MNHEY, CDR2 SVGAGI. The CDR3 spans 14 residues. V shed 5 bases and J shed 3 bases, with 14 bases lying between them. Profiling relied on immunoSEQ multiplex PCR, and the TCRdb table lists in-frame clones only, not all of them. The repertoire holds roughly 160,000 clones, with around 88% as singletons. The chain combines TRBV6-5 with TRBJ2-7; TRBD2 might be the D (6 bases). Sequencing was performed on blood. This sequence originates from a woman aged 25-40 years in good health. The CDR3 DNA reads as TGTGCCAGCAGTCCCACTAGCCGGGTCTACGAGCAGTACTTC. It encodes CASSPTSRVYEQYF.